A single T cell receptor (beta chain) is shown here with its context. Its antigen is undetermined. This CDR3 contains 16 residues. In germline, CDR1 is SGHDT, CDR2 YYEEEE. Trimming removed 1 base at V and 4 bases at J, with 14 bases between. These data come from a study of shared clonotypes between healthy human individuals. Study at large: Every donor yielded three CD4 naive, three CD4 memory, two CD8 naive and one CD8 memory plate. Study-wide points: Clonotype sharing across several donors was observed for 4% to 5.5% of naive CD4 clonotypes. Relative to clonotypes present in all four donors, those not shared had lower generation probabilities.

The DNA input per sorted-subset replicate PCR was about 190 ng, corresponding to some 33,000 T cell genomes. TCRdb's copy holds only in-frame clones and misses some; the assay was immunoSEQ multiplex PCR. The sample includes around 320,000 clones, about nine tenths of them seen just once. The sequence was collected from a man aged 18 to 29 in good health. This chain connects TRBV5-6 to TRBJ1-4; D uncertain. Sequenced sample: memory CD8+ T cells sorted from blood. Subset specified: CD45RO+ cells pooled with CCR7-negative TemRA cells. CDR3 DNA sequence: TGTGCCAGCAGCTTGTCCCATATCGGAATTAATGAAAAACTGTTTTTT. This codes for CASSLSHIGINEKLFF. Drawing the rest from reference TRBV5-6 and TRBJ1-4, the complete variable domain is DAGVTQSPTHLIKTRGQQVTLRCSPKSGHDTVSWYQQALGQGPQFIFQYYEEEERQRGNFPDRFSGHQFPNYSSELNVNALLLGDSALYLCASSLSHIGINEKLFFGSGTQLSVL.